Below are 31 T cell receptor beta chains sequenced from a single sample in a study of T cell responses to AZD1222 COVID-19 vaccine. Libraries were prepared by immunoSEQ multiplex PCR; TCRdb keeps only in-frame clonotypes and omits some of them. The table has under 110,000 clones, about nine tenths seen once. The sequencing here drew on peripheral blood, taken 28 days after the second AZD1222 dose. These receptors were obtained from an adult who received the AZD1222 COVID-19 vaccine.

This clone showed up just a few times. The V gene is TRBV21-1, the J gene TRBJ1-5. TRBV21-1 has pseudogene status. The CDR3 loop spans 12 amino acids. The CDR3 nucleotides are TGTGCCAGCAGGGACGTTTATCAGCCCCAGCATTTT. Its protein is CASRDVYQPQHF.

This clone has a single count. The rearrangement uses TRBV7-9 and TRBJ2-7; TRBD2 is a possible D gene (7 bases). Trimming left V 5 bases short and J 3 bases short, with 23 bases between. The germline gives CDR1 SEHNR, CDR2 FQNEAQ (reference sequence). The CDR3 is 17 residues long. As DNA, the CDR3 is TGTGCCAGCAGCGAGCAAGCCCTAGGGGGGGGAGTCTACGAGCAGTACTTC. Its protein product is CASSEQALGGGVYEQYF.

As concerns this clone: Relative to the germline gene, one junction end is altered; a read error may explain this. For the CDR3, the DNA is TGTGCTAGCAGCTTAGGCAGGGGCGCATACAATGAGCAGTTCTTC. This translates into CASSLGRGAYNEQFF. V usage is TRBV7-7 and J usage is TRBJ2-1, with a weak D call TRBD1 (6 bases). Germline CDR1 is SSHAT and CDR2 is FNYEAQ (reference sequence). This CDR3 has 15 residues.

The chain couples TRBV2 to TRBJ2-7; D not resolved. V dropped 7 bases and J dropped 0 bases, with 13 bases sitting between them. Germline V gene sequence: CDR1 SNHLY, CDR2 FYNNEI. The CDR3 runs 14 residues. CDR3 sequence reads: CASTEHESSYEQYF. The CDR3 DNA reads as TGTGCCAGCACCGAGCACGAGAGCTCCTACGAGCAGTACTTC.

The CDR3 protein is CASTTNQPQHF. CDR3 sequence (DNA): TGTGCCAGCACCACCAATCAGCCCCAGCATTTT. V gene TRBV6-4 combines with J gene TRBJ1-5; no definite D call. Looked up from germline, CDR1 is MRHNA and CDR2 is SNTAGT. The CDR3 has 11 amino acids. With 7 bases removed from V and 3 bases from J, the gap between germline ends came to 4 bases.

The CDR3 nucleotides are TGTGCCAGCTACTCCTCGGACAGGGGAGTTAGTGGCTACACCTTC. Translation gives CASYSSDRGVSGYTF. V and J are TRBV6-5 and TRBJ1-2, with 9 bases lining up with TRBD1. V lost 8 bases to trimming and J lost 7 bases; unmatched junction nucleotides: 14. Germline CDR1 MNHEY, CDR2 SVGAGI. This CDR3 has 15 amino acids.

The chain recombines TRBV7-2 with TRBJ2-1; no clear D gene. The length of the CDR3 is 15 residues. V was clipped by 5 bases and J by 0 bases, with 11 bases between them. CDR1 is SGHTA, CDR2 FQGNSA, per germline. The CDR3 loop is CASSESASSYNEQFF. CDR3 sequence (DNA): TGTGCCAGCAGCGAGTCCGCTAGCTCCTACAATGAGCAGTTCTTC.

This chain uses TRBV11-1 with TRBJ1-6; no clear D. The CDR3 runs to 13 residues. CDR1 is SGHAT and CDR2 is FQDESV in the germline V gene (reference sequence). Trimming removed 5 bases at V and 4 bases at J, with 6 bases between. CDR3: CASSGGYNSPLHF. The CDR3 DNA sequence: TGTGCCAGCAGCGGAGGGTATAATTCACCCCTCCACTTT.

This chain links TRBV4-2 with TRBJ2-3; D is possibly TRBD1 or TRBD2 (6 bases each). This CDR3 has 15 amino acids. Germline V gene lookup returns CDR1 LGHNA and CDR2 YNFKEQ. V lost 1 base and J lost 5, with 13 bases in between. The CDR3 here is CASSQAGASEDTQYF. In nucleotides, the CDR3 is TGTGCCAGCAGCCAAGCGGGGGCCTCCGAAGATACGCAGTATTTT.

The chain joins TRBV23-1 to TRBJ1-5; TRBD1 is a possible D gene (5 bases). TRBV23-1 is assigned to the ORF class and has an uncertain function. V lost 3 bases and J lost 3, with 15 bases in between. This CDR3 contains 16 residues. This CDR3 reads CASSHPGPDNNQPQHF. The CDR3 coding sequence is TGCGCCAGCAGTCACCCGGGACCTGATAACAATCAGCCCCAGCATTTT.

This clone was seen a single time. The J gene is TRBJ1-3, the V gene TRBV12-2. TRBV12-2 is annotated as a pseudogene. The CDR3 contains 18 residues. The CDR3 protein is CASRLALWIWRSGNTIYF. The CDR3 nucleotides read TGTGCAAGTCGCTTAGCTTTGTGGATTTGGAGGTCTGGAAACACCATATATTTT.

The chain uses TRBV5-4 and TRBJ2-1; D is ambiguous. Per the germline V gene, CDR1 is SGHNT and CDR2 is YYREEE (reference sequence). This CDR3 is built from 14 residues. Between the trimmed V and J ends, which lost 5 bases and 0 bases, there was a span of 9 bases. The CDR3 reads CASSSQGSYNEQFF. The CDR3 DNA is TGTGCCAGCAGTTCCCAAGGCTCCTACAATGAGCAGTTCTTC.

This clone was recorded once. In DNA form, the CDR3 reads TGTGCCATCAGTCAACCCAGCGGGGGGGCGTCGCCAGATACGCAGTATTTT. Protein sequence: CAISQPSGGASPDTQYF. This chain links TRBV10-3 with TRBJ2-3, with 10 bases identical to TRBD2. From germline, CDR1 is ENHRY and CDR2 SYGVKD. Trimming took 5 bases from V and 4 from J; bases not matched to a gene: 12. The CDR3 runs 17 residues.

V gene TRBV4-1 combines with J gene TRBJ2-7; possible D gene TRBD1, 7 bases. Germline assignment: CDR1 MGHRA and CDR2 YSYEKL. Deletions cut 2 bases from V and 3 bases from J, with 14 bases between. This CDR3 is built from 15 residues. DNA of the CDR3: TGCGCCAGCAGCCAACTTCAGGGGGGCGTCTACGAGCAGTACTTC. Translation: CASSQLQGGVYEQYF.

CDR3 bases: TGTGCCAGCAGCTTCTACCCGGACAGGTCTCGAGATACTAACTATGGCTACACCTTC. Translation gives CASSFYPDRSRDTNYGYTF. V gene TRBV7-3 combines with J gene TRBJ1-2; 7 positions match TRBD1. Germline CDR1 reads SGHTA; CDR2 reads FQGTGA. The ends lost 3 bases at V and 0 bases at J; junction bases unmatched: 16. The CDR3 consists of 19 residues. Full variable domain (remainder filled in from reference TRBV7-3 and TRBJ1-2): GAGVSQTPSNKVTEKGKYVELRCDPISGHTALYWYRQSLGQGPEFLIYFQGTGAADDSGLPNDRFFAVRPEGSVSTLKIQRTERGDSAVYLCASSFYPDRSRDTNYGYTFGSGTRLTVV.

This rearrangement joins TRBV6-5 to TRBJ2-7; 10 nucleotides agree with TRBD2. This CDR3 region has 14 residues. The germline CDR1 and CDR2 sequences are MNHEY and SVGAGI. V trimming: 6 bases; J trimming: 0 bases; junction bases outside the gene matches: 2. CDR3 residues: CASRLAGDSYEQYF. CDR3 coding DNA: TGTGCCAGCAGGCTAGCGGGGGACTCCTACGAGCAGTACTTC.

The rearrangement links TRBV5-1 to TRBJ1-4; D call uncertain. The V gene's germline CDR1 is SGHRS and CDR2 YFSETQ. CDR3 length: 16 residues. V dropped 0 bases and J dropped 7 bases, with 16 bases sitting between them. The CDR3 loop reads CASSLVSGILPEKLFF. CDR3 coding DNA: TGCGCCAGCAGCTTGGTGTCAGGAATATTGCCTGAAAAACTGTTTTTT.

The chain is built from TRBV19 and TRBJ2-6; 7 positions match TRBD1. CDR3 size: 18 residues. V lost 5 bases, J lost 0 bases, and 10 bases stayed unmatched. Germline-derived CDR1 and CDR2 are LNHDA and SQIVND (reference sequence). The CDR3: CASSRPDRARSGANVLTF. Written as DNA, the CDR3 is TGTGCCAGTAGTCGCCCTGACAGGGCTCGCTCTGGGGCCAACGTCCTGACTTTC.

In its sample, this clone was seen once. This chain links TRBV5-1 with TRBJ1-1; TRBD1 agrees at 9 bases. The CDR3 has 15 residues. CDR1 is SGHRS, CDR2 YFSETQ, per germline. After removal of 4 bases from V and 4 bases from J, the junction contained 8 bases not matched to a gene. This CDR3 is CASSLDRGTGTEAFF. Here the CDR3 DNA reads TGCGCCAGCAGCCTGGACAGGGGAACGGGCACTGAAGCTTTCTTT.

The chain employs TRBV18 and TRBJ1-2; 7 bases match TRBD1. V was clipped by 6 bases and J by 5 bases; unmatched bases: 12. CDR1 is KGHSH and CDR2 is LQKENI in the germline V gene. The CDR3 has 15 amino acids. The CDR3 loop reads CASSSTPGQQYGYTF. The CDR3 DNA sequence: TGTGCCAGCTCGTCCACCCCGGGACAGCAGTATGGCTACACCTTC.

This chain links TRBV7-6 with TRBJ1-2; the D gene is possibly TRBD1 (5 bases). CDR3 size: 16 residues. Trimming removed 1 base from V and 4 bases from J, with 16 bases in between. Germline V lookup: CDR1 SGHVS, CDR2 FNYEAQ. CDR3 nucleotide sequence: TGTGCCAGCAGCTTAGGGTCGCAGGGCGGACGCTATGGCTACACCTTC. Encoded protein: CASSLGSQGGRYGYTF.

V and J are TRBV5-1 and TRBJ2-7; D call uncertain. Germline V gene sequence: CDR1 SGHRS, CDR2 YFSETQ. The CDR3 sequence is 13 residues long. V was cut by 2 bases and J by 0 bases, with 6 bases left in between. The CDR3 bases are TGCGCCAGCAGCTTTGACAACTCCTACGAGCAGTACTTC. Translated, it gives CASSFDNSYEQYF. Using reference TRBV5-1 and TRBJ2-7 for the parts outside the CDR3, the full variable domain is KAGVTQTPRYLIKTRGQQVTLSCSPISGHRSVSWYQQTPGQGLQFLFEYFSETQRNKGNFPGRFSGRQFSNSRSEMNVSTLELGDSALYLCASSFDNSYEQYFGPGTRLTVT.

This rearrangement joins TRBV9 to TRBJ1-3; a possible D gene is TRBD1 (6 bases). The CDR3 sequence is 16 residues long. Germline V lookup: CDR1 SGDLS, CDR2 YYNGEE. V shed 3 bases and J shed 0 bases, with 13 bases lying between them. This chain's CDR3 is CASSAEGGSSGNTIYF. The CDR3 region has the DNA TGTGCCAGCAGCGCAGAGGGGGGTTCCTCTGGAAACACCATATATTTT.

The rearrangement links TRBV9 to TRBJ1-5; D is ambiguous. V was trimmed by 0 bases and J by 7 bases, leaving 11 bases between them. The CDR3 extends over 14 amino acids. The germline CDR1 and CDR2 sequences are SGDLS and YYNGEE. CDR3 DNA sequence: TGTGCCAGCAGCGTAGACGGTCAAGGACAGCCCCAGCATTTT. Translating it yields CASSVDGQGQPQHF.

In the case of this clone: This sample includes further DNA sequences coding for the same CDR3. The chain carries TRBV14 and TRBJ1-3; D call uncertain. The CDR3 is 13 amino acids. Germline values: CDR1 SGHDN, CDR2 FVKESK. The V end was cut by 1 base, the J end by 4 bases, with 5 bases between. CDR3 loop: CASSQAGGNTIYF. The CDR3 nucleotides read TGTGCCAGCAGCCAAGCTGGAGGAAACACCATATATTTT.

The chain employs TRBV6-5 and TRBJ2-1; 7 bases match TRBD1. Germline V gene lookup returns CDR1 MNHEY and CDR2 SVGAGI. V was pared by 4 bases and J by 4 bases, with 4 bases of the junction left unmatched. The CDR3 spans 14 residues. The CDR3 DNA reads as TGTGCCAGCAGTTTCGGGACAGAATACAATGAGCAGTTCTTC. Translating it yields CASSFGTEYNEQFF.

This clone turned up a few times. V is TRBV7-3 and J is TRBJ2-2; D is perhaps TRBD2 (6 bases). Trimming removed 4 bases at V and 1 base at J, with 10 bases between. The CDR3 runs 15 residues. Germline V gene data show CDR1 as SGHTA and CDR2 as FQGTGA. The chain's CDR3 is CASSSGGWNTGELFF. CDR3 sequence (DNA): TGTGCCAGCAGCTCCGGGGGTTGGAACACCGGGGAGCTGTTTTTT.

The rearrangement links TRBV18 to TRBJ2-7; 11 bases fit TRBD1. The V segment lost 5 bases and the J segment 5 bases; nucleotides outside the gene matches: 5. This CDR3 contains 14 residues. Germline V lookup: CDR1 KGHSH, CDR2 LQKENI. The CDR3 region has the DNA TGTGCCAGCTCAACGGACAGGGGGCTCCACGAGCAGTACTTC. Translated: CASSTDRGLHEQYF.

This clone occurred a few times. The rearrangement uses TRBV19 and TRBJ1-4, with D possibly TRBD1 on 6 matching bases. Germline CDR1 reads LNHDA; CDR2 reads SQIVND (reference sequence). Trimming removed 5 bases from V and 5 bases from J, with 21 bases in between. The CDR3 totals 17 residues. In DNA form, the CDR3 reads TGTGCCAGTAGTTCCCGCCTTTCGGACAGAGGGAATGAAAAACTGTTTTTT. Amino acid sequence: CASSSRLSDRGNEKLFF.

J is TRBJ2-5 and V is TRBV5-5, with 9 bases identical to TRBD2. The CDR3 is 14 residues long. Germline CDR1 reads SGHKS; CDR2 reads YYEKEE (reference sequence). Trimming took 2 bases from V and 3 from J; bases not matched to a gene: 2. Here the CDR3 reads CASSFLAGEETQYF. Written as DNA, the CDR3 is TGTGCCAGCAGCTTCTTAGCGGGGGAAGAGACCCAGTACTTC.

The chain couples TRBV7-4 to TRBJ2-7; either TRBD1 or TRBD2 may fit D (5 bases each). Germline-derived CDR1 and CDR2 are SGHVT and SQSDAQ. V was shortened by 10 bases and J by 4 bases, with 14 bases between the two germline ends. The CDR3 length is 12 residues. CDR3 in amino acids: CATTRGKYEQYF. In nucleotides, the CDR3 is TGTGCCACCACGAGGGGCAAATACGAGCAGTACTTC.